This T cell receptor (beta chain) was retrieved from a study of blood T cell repertoires in COVID-19. Overall study: Spain, Italy and the United States supplied samples that represented acute and convalescent COVID-19. PBMCs, B-cell-depleted T cells, or T cells were the source of the cDNA or gDNA that made up the material.

Authors' analysis steps: Using reference gene primer amplification, nucleated cell counts were estimated. Assay: immunoSEQ multiplex PCR; the TCRdb copy retains only in-frame clones and omits some. That table furnishes V, J and clone size, whereas the DNA furnished D and trimming. There are 100,000 to 150,000 clones in the sample; roughly 88% occur only once, and around a tenth lies in the top ten. J lost 3 bases, V lost 0 bases, and 8 bases had no gene match. The CDR3 totals 16 residues. Germline-derived CDR1 and CDR2 are SGDLS and YYNGEE. J is TRBJ2-7 and V is TRBV9; 8 bases are a match to TRBD1. Sequencing was performed on peripheral blood. The receptor comes from a middle-aged man with acute or convalescent COVID-19. CDR3 protein: CASSVDGTGGIYEQYF. The DNA of the CDR3 is TGTGCCAGCAGCGTAGATGGTACAGGGGGTATCTACGAGCAGTACTTC.